These 9 T cell receptor beta chains came from one sample sequenced in a study of tumor-infiltrating lymphocytes in primary liver carcinoma. Priming with a constant-region primer yielded TCR beta cDNA from around 540 ng total RNA. Three rounds of nested multiplex PCR with slightly modified ARM-PCR produced TCR beta libraries. TRBV1-TRBV30 forward primers paired with a C-beta reverse primer drove the first two PCR rounds, about 10 cycles each. TCRdb re-called the multiplex PCR reads through MiXCR, storing one row per CDR3 protein. The sample includes roughly 22,000 distinct CDR3 sequences, more than 70% of them seen just once. Co-extracted RNA and DNA came from roughly 20-30 mg of unsorted bulk tissue. Material: liver tumor tissue from sampling region 2. Regarding subset: tumor region T2, inferior pole. The receptors were sampled from a woman in her twenties or thirties with primary liver carcinoma and hepatitis B virus infection.

Details on this clonotype: Compared with germline, one end of the junction differs, possibly owing to a read error. The chain has TRBV11-2 and TRBJ2-1; 11 bases line up with TRBD2. Germline V gene data show CDR1 as SGHAT and CDR2 as FQNNGV. CDR3 length: 16 residues. Here the CDR3 DNA reads TGTGGCAACAGCACCTCTCTAGCGGGAGGATACAATGAGCGGTTCTTC. It translates to CGNSTSLAGGYNERFF.

To note about this clonotype: Germline is not matched at one junction end, which may reflect a read error. The chain couples TRBV7-8 to TRBJ2-7; D not certain. CDR1 is SGHVS, CDR2 FQNEAQ, per germline. This CDR3 is 18 amino acids long. CDR3 nucleotide sequence: TGTGTCAGCAGCTCGGGTCACGGTCGTACTATGAGCTCCTACGCGCAGTACTTC. Protein product: CVSSSGHGRTMSSYAQYF.

Notes on this clonotype: This could be a read error, since a much larger clone is one nucleotide away. The rearrangement joins TRBV7-9 to TRBJ2-7; D unclear. The CDR3 has 11 amino acids. Germline loops: CDR1 SEHNR, CDR2 FQNEAQ (reference sequence). CDR3 loop: CVSSIGNEQYF. CDR3 nucleotide sequence: TGTGTCAGCAGCATAGGGAACGAGCAGTACTTC.

As to this clonotype: A read error may produce the germline difference seen at one junction end. V gene TRBV4-3 combines with J gene TRBJ2-3, with D unclear. The CDR3 has 18 amino acids. In germline, CDR1 is LGHNA, CDR2 YSLEER. This CDR3 reads CVSSQSVWLGDPVDTQCF. CDR3 nucleotide sequence: TGCGTCAGCAGCCAGTCGGTCTGGCTGGGTGATCCCGTTGATACGCAGTGTTTT.

Worth noting for this clonotype: The junction differs from germline at one of its ends, possibly a read error. The chain is built from TRBV11-2 and TRBJ2-3; D perhaps matches TRBD2 (5 bases). Germline-derived CDR1 and CDR2 are SGHAT and FQNNGV. There are 15 residues in the CDR3. The CDR3 bases are TGTGCCAGCATCTTAGTAGCGAGAAGTACAGATGCGCAGTATTTT. This sequence encodes CASILVARSTDAQYF. The full variable domain, rest sourced from reference TRBV11-2 and TRBJ2-3, is EAGVAQSPRYKIIEKRQSVAFWCNPISGHATLYWYQQILGQGPKLLIQFQNNGVVDDSQLPKDRFSAERLKGVDSTLKIQPAKLEDSAVYLCASILVARSTDAQYFGPGTRLTVL.

Remarks on this clonotype: Mismatch with germline at one junction end may stem from a read error. The rearrangement uses TRBV4-2 and TRBJ2-7, with TRBD1 matching over 10 bases. Germline V lookup: CDR1 LGHNA, CDR2 YNFKEQ. The CDR3 contains 18 residues. CDR3 nucleotides: TGTGCCAGCAGCCAGGAACACCTAGGACAGGGGGGATCGCACGAGCAATACTTC. Amino acid sequence: CASSQEHLGQGGSHEQYF.

Regarding this clonotype: Here the CDR3 omits its conserved ending phenylalanine or tryptophan, so a read error is the likely source. The chain's CDR3 is CASRTRGATDRQYL. The CDR3 nucleotides read TGTGCCAGCAGAACGCGTGGGGCAACAGATAGGCAGTATTTA. The chain links TRBV12-3 or TRBV12-4 to TRBJ2-3; weak D call: TRBD1 (5 bases). This CDR3 spans 14 amino acids.

At least ten counts were recorded for this clonotype. One base away lies a much larger clone, so this may be a sequencing read error. Since no conserved phenylalanine or tryptophan closes the CDR3, a read error is the likely cause. V usage is TRBV6-1 and J usage is TRBJ1-4, with D perhaps TRBD1 (5 bases). V was clipped by 6 bases and J by 7 bases, with 15 bases between them. Germline values: CDR1 MNHNS, CDR2 SASEGT. This CDR3 spans 14 amino acids. CDR3 protein: CASRDQGGREKLFL. In DNA, the CDR3 is TGTGCCAGCAGGGACCAGGGTGGCCGTGAAAAACTGTTTCTT.

V and J are TRBV6-6 and TRBJ2-3; no definite D call. Trimming took off 2 bases at V and 15 bases at J, with 30 bases between the two ends. The CDR3 has 17 amino acids. The germline V gene has CDR1 MNHNY and CDR2 SVGAGI (reference sequence). The CDR3 region has the DNA TGTGCCAGCAGTTACCAGACCGGACCTCGACGCACAGACATGCACTATTTT. This codes for CASSYQTGPRRTDMHYF.